The T cell receptor (beta chain) described here comes from a study of pediatric ulcerative colitis. The repertoire was sequenced with immunoSEQ multiplex PCR; TCRdb's copy has only in-frame clones and lacks some. The profile shows about 22,000 clones, about 65% of them singletons. The rectum was sampled with one to two pinch biopsies at colonoscopy. The V gene lost 7 bases and the J gene lost 0 bases, with 13 bases spanning the gap. CDR3 size: 14 residues. From germline, CDR1 is LNHDA and CDR2 SQIVND (reference sequence). The gene calls are TRBV19 and TRBJ2-7, with D uncertain. This TCR derives from a boy between 10 and 17 years old with severe ulcerative colitis. Input material: gut tissue. The CDR3 DNA reads TGTGCCAGTAAGGAGACATCCGTCTCCTACGAGCAGTACTTC. Translation: CASKETSVSYEQYF.